The T cell receptor (beta chain) described here comes from a study of blood T cell repertoires in COVID-19. The V gene end was trimmed by 6 bases and the J gene end by 1 base; junction bases not matched to a gene: 3. The CDR3 contains 16 residues. Germline values: CDR1 ENHRY, CDR2 SYGVKD. Sequencing was performed with immunoSEQ multiplex PCR; in TCRdb, only in-frame clones are kept and a portion is missing. The sample holds a few hundred thousand clones, roughly 90% seen once. The clonotype originates from a young woman with COVID-19, enrolled during active disease. The sample was peripheral blood. The rearrangement links TRBV10-3 to TRBJ2-4, with 13 bases identical to TRBD2. CDR3 amino acids: CAISPTSGRAKNIQYF. Here the CDR3 DNA reads TGTGCCATCAGCCCGACTAGCGGGAGGGCCAAAAACATTCAGTACTTC.